The rows below give T cell receptor beta chains drawn from one sample of a study of blood T cell repertoires in COVID-19. Libraries were prepared by immunoSEQ multiplex PCR; TCRdb keeps only in-frame clonotypes and omits some of them. The sample lists 100,000 or so clones, roughly 87% occurring once. The sequenced material came from peripheral blood. These TCRs come from a man aged 25-45 years in a cohort sampled during active COVID-19. CDR3s include the opening cysteine and the closing phenylalanine or tryptophan. A D gene is named only where the DNA matches it firmly. Only some rows state a clone size, as once, few, many or a class for expanded clones.

J gene: TRBJ1-2; clone size: -; CDR3 length: 13; D gene: TRBD1; V gene: TRBV5-1; CDR3 protein: CASSWTGSWGYTF; CDR3 DNA: TGCGCCAGCAGCTGGACAGGGTCTTGGGGCTACACCTTC
J gene: TRBJ1-6; clone size: -; CDR3 length: 15; D gene: -; V gene: TRBV3-1/TRBV3-2; CDR3 protein: CASSQAALGDSPLHF; CDR3 DNA: TGTGCCAGCAGCCAAGCCGCCCTAGGGGATTCACCCCTCCACTTT
J gene: TRBJ2-1; clone size: once; CDR3 length: 16; D gene: -; V gene: TRBV6-1; CDR3 protein: CASSEIPRGAYNEQFF; CDR3 DNA: TGTGCCAGCAGTGAAATCCCCAGGGGCGCCTACAATGAGCAGTTCTTC
J gene: TRBJ2-3; clone size: once; CDR3 length: 15; D gene: -; V gene: TRBV5-6; CDR3 protein: CASSYRQASTDTQYF; CDR3 DNA: TGTGCCAGCAGCTATCGACAGGCGAGCACAGATACGCAGTATTTT
J gene: TRBJ2-3; clone size: -; CDR3 length: 14; D gene: TRBD2; V gene: TRBV30; CDR3 protein: CAWSSERGSDTQYF; CDR3 DNA: TGTGCCTGGAGTTCGGAGCGGGGGTCAGATACGCAGTATTTT
J gene: TRBJ1-2; clone size: -; CDR3 length: 12; D gene: -; V gene: TRBV5-1; CDR3 protein: CASSQGRKGYTF; CDR3 DNA: TGCGCCAGCAGCCAGGGTAGGAAGGGCTACACCTTC
J gene: TRBJ1-2; clone size: -; CDR3 length: 15; D gene: -; V gene: TRBV4-3; CDR3 protein: CASSQDQGFHYGYTF; CDR3 DNA: TGCGCCAGCAGCCAAGACCAGGGGTTCCACTATGGCTACACCTTC
J gene: TRBJ2-1; clone size: -; CDR3 length: 12; D gene: -; V gene: TRBV2; CDR3 protein: CASSMQYNEQFF; CDR3 DNA: TGTGCCAGCAGCATGCAGTACAATGAGCAGTTCTTC
J gene: TRBJ2-5; clone size: -; CDR3 length: 14; D gene: TRBD1; V gene: TRBV30; CDR3 protein: CARQGAGLQETQYF; CDR3 DNA: TGTGCCCGGCAGGGGGCTGGCCTCCAAGAGACCCAGTACTTC
J gene: TRBJ1-3; clone size: once; CDR3 length: 16; D gene: -; V gene: TRBV30; CDR3 protein: CAWNRISGVGGNTIYF; CDR3 DNA: TGTGCCTGGAACCGGATCTCCGGGGTGGGAGGAAACACCATATATTTT
J gene: TRBJ2-7; clone size: -; CDR3 length: 14; D gene: TRBD1; V gene: TRBV19; CDR3 protein: CASSRQGTSYEQYF; CDR3 DNA: TGTGCCAGTAGTAGACAGGGGACTTCCTACGAGCAGTACTTC
J gene: TRBJ2-2; clone size: -; CDR3 length: 12; D gene: -; V gene: TRBV2; CDR3 protein: CASATVAGELFF; CDR3 DNA: TGTGCCAGCGCAACAGTGGCCGGGGAGCTGTTTTTT
J gene: TRBJ1-2; clone size: -; CDR3 length: 16; D gene: -; V gene: TRBV27; CDR3 protein: CASRPAGDRPIYGYTF; CDR3 DNA: TGTGCCAGCAGACCTGCCGGTGACAGGCCTATCTATGGCTACACCTTC
J gene: TRBJ2-3; clone size: -; CDR3 length: 16; D gene: TRBD1; V gene: TRBV30; CDR3 protein: CAWTAPGQEALNTQYF; CDR3 DNA: TGTGCCTGGACCGCCCCGGGACAGGAAGCTTTGAATACGCAGTATTTT
J gene: TRBJ2-3; clone size: -; CDR3 length: 14; D gene: TRBD1; V gene: TRBV29-1; CDR3 protein: CSVRDRGFSDTQYF; CDR3 DNA: TGCAGCGTTAGGGACAGGGGATTTTCAGATACGCAGTATTTT
J gene: TRBJ1-3; clone size: -; CDR3 length: 16; D gene: -; V gene: TRBV7-2; CDR3 protein: CASSLALVSSGNTIYF; CDR3 DNA: TGTGCCAGCAGCTTAGCGCTAGTGAGCTCTGGAAACACCATATATTTT
J gene: TRBJ2-7; clone size: -; CDR3 length: 15; D gene: -; V gene: TRBV6-4; CDR3 protein: CASSDAGSLSYEQYF; CDR3 DNA: TGTGCCAGCAGTGACGCGGGGTCCCTCTCCTACGAGCAGTACTTC
J gene: TRBJ2-1; clone size: -; CDR3 length: 16; D gene: TRBD1; V gene: TRBV5-5; CDR3 protein: CASSFRTGGLRDEQFF; CDR3 DNA: TGTGCCAGCAGCTTTAGGACAGGGGGCCTAAGGGATGAGCAGTTCTTC
J gene: TRBJ2-2; clone size: -; CDR3 length: 15; D gene: -; V gene: TRBV18; CDR3 protein: CASSPRQGNTGELFF; CDR3 DNA: TGTGCCAGCTCACCAAGGCAGGGAAACACCGGGGAGCTGTTTTTT
J gene: TRBJ1-2; clone size: -; CDR3 length: 15; D gene: TRBD1; V gene: TRBV28; CDR3 protein: CASRPTGTGVYGYTF; CDR3 DNA: TGTGCCAGCAGACCGACCGGGACAGGGGTCTATGGCTACACCTTC
J gene: TRBJ2-7; clone size: -; CDR3 length: 15; D gene: TRBD1; V gene: TRBV10-3; CDR3 protein: CAIRGTGPSSYEQYF; CDR3 DNA: TGTGCCATCAGGGGGACAGGCCCAAGCTCCTACGAGCAGTACTTC
J gene: TRBJ1-5; clone size: many; CDR3 length: 15; D gene: TRBD1; V gene: TRBV4-1; CDR3 protein: CASSQDWTGYQPQHF; CDR3 DNA: TGCGCCAGCAGCCAAGATTGGACAGGGTATCAGCCCCAGCATTTT
J gene: TRBJ2-6; clone size: -; CDR3 length: 15; D gene: TRBD1; V gene: TRBV7-8; CDR3 protein: CASSPRGRRANVLTF; CDR3 DNA: TGTGCCAGCAGCCCTAGGGGGCGCCGGGCCAACGTCCTGACTTTC
J gene: TRBJ1-2; clone size: -; CDR3 length: 14; D gene: -; V gene: TRBV15; CDR3 protein: CATSLYEPVAGYTF; CDR3 DNA: TGTGCCACCAGCTTATACGAGCCGGTAGCTGGCTACACCTTC
J gene: TRBJ1-2; clone size: -; CDR3 length: 14; D gene: -; V gene: TRBV2; CDR3 protein: CASTGTGGNYGYTF; CDR3 DNA: TGTGCCAGCACTGGGACGGGAGGTAACTATGGCTACACCTTC
J gene: TRBJ1-2; clone size: -; CDR3 length: 16; D gene: -; V gene: TRBV5-1; CDR3 protein: CASSLGPSAGNYGYTF; CDR3 DNA: TGCGCCAGCAGCTTGGGCCCCAGTGCGGGGAACTATGGCTACACCTTC
J gene: TRBJ2-2; clone size: -; CDR3 length: 15; D gene: -; V gene: TRBV6-2/TRBV6-3; CDR3 protein: CASSLGGSLLRELFF; CDR3 DNA: TGTGCCAGCAGCCTGGGGGGTAGCCTTCTCCGGGAGCTGTTTTTT
J gene: TRBJ2-5; clone size: -; CDR3 length: 16; D gene: TRBD2; V gene: TRBV9; CDR3 protein: CASSVVGGGAQETQYF; CDR3 DNA: TGTGCCAGCAGCGTAGTTGGCGGGGGGGCCCAAGAGACCCAGTACTTC
J gene: TRBJ2-3; clone size: -; CDR3 length: 17; D gene: TRBD1; V gene: TRBV6-1; CDR3 protein: CASSAHRDRGRTDTQYF; CDR3 DNA: TGTGCCAGCAGTGCGCACCGGGACAGGGGACGCACAGATACGCAGTATTTT
J gene: TRBJ2-7; clone size: -; CDR3 length: 14; D gene: TRBD1; V gene: TRBV7-2; CDR3 protein: CASSSTGRQGEQYF; CDR3 DNA: TGTGCCAGCAGCTCGACAGGGCGACAAGGAGAGCAGTACTTC
J gene: TRBJ1-2; clone size: -; CDR3 length: 14; D gene: -; V gene: TRBV25-1; CDR3 protein: CASAPGGLNYGYTF; CDR3 DNA: TGTGCCAGCGCGCCCGGGGGGCTAAACTATGGCTACACCTTC
J gene: TRBJ1-1; clone size: -; CDR3 length: 13; D gene: -; V gene: TRBV4-2; CDR3 protein: CASNIDSNTEAFF; CDR3 DNA: TGTGCCAGCAATATAGACAGCAACACTGAAGCTTTCTTT